What follows describes a single T cell receptor (beta chain). The PCR made use of 60 Vbeta and 13 Jbeta primers. The data were produced by immunoSEQ multiplex PCR, yet TCRdb's version contains in-frame clones alone and is incomplete. The sample has 210,000 or so clones; about three quarters are singletons. This specimen belongs to a study of cytomegalovirus exposure and HLA in healthy donors. V dropped 5 bases and J dropped 8 bases, with 16 bases sitting between them. The germline CDR1 and CDR2 sequences are SGHVS and FQNEAQ. The CDR3 consists of 14 residues. The material sequenced was PBMCs. The J gene is TRBJ2-1, the V gene TRBV7-8; no clear D gene. This TCR was sampled from a young woman in good health and CMV-seropositive. The CDR3 DNA reads TGTGCCAGCAGCCCCTTTCCATCCGCAGATGAGCAGTTCTTC. It encodes CASSPFPSADEQFF.